The text below deals with one TCR beta chain. No antigen is known for it. Aged roughly 6 to 100, donors were systemically healthy Caucasians from Russia. Donors gave about 10 milliliters of peripheral blood apiece. The data were obtained in a study of blood T cells in healthy people across ages. Regarding the study as a whole: More naive CD4+ cells and higher diversity marked long-lived donors relative to aged donors.

With 5 bases removed from V and 3 bases from J, the gap between germline ends came to 7 bases. The CDR3 totals 12 residues. Then a second PCR, running roughly 6 to 11 cycles, was carried out with a sample-barcoded 5' primer and a J-beta primer mix. TCRdb fed the 5' RACE reads into MiXCR, producing one record per CDR3 protein. Of about 1.5 million distinct CDR3 sequences listed, approximately 40% are singletons. This TCR derives from a young woman in good health. The chain joins TRBV12-3 or TRBV12-4 to TRBJ2-5, with no clear D. What was sequenced was blood. The CDR3 region has the DNA TGTGCCAGCAGTACCAGAAAAGAGACCCAGTACTTC. This sequence encodes CASSTRKETQYF.